This T cell receptor (beta chain) originates from a study of monozygotic twins with inflammatory bowel disease. Study outcomes and limitations: IBD patients shared fewer clonotypes with other individuals than healthy twins, especially patients with disease activity signs.

For this clonotype: What it recognizes is unknown.

TCRdb reworked the 5' RACE reads into one entry per CDR3 protein, no DNA. The sample data list 330,000 or so distinct CDR3 sequences. The CDR3 extends over 19 amino acids. Germline lookup yields CDR1 SGHAT and CDR2 FQNNGV. Sample: blood. The rearrangement joins TRBV11-2 to TRBJ1-5; as DNA is missing, the TRBD1 call by TCRdb cannot be tested. The sequence was obtained from a human donor with ulcerative colitis or Crohn's disease, or a healthy co-twin of an affected twin (not recorded which). The CDR3 sequence is CASSPPPPKQGHSNQPQHF.